Below, one T cell receptor (beta chain) is given with its context. This clonotype was seen ten or more times. What this receptor recognizes is not known. The sample holds no much larger clone one base away, and base qualities are not on file. TCR beta CDR3 regions were amplified from RNA transcripts. The TCR CDR3 was subjected to a first round of RT-PCR using the HTBI primer set and the Qiagen OneStep RT-PCR kit. A second multiplex PCR round built the libraries, followed by size selection and purification. The libraries were sequenced on an Illumina HiSeq2000 using paired-end 100 bp reads. The original pipeline was this. SOAPnuke was used to process the raw data, throwing out any read that contained adapters or uncalled bases, had a mean Phred below 15, or lacked an exact constant-primer or identifier match. High-quality paired reads were merged using COPE v1.2.5, and each unique nucleotide sequence was defined as a clonotype. MiTCR v1.1 was used to align the clonotypes against IMGT TRBV, TRBD and TRBJ reference segments. The analysis was restricted to V-J combinations with a frequency above 0.0001, which together covered 99% to 99.2% of the repertoires. A TCS score was defined as the ratio of F50 (clonal expansion) to E x V (chaos), with BLOSUM62-based TCRdist applied between CDR3 peptides within each V-J. Welch's t-statistics and random forest reduced roughly 530 V-J features to about 12, which were used in a naive Bayes classifier (R e1071). TCRdb reworked the public reads: Q25 trimming with fastp, MiXCR clone assembly, productive beta chains retained. Rows with a matching CDR3 protein are joined into one entry that keeps the most common DNA and genes. TCRdb, rather than the study authors, made the V and J calls. Across this sample there are around 600,000 distinct CDR3 sequences, with 11% to 15% seen only once. Together, the top ten hold roughly 7% of the sample.

This entry belongs to a study of T cells in Graves' hyperthyroidism and ophthalmopathy (dated by TCRdb to about 2019). Regarding the study in general: Peripheral blood samples were taken at initial diagnosis, before any treatment was given. TCR V-J signatures able to tell the groups apart were searched for in a discovery cohort of 90 to 100 patients, of whom roughly 42 had Graves' ophthalmopathy and about 60 had stable Graves' hyperthyroidism. Prospective prediction of ophthalmopathy was tested in an independent validation cohort of some 19 hyperthyroidism patients and 15 to 17 patients who later progressed to ophthalmopathy. The 100 discovery patients were divided at random into training and test sets in a 7:3 ratio. In addition, the study compared T-cell repertoires in thyroid tissue and in blood from a handful of Graves' hyperthyroidism patients. Once sampling was done, hyperthyroidism patients were given methimazole at a starting dose of 30 mg daily, whereas ophthalmopathy patients were given high-dose intravenous methylprednisolone. According to the paper, TCR Vbeta CDR3 sequencing was carried out on 135 peripheral blood samples, which came from 40 to 45 ophthalmopathy, approximately 78 hyperthyroidism and some 17 progressor patients. Study-wide conclusions, independent of this receptor: Most expanded thyroid clonotypes (frequency above 0.001) were also detected in blood, a finding suggesting that blood repertoires may reflect thyroid immune responses. No statistical method was used to fix the sample size in advance, and group allocation was not hidden from the investigators. During validation, the model predicted progression to ophthalmopathy a median of about 6.5 months ahead of onset, with roughly 65% sensitivity and 72.22% specificity. Ophthalmopathy was separated from stable hyperthyroidism by a 13 V-J signature model, with around 90% sensitivity and roughly 81% specificity obtained in cross-validation and 80%/75% obtained in testing.

Ophthalmopathy patients had moderately to severely active disease, Clinical Activity Score of at least 3, NOSPECS grade of at least 4, and duration under 3 months. Patients with uncontrolled infections, other autoimmune diseases, pregnancy or lactation were excluded. Clinical symptoms, serum thyroxine and TRAb, thyroid ultrasound, and orbital computed tomography formed the basis for the diagnoses. PBMCs were separated from around 9.1 ml of fresh peripheral blood using Ficoll-Paque density gradient centrifugation. Total RNA was extracted using Trizol reagent, and RNA quality was assessed on an Agilent 2100 Bioanalyzer. The V and J ends are trimmed by 7 bases and 5 bases, leaving 15 bases between them. Reading from cysteine to phenylalanine, the CDR3 counts 12 amino acids. Just the 36-base CDR3 DNA is kept, in frame starting at base 1. For CDR1 and CDR2, the germline V gene (reference sequence) lists GTSNPN and SVGIG.

This sequence uses TRBV30 and TRBJ2-7; the D gene is perhaps TRBD1, from 5 matching bases. The source material was blood. This clonotype was sampled from a young woman with Graves' ophthalmopathy. CDR3 loop: CALSGSGHEQYF. In nucleotides, the sequence is TGTGCCTTATCAGGGTCCGGTCACGAGCAGTACTTC. The entire variable domain, with the stretches around the CDR3 drawn from the reference TRBV30 and TRBJ2-7 proteins, is SQTIHQWPATLVQPVGSPLSLECTVEGTSNPNLYWYRQAAGRGLQLLFYSVGIGQISSEVPQNLSASRPQDRQFILSSKKLLLSDSGFYLCALSGSGHEQYFGPGTRLTVT.